These 5 T cell receptor beta chains were all obtained from the same sample, sequenced in a study of post-analysis software for immune sequencing data. Unique molecular identifiers were present in the TCR beta cDNA libraries. TCRdb used MiXCR to reprocess the PCR reads, holding one entry per CDR3 protein. Of hundreds of thousands of distinct CDR3 sequences in the sample, 25% to 30% were seen once. Study-level results: Among roughly five TRBV segments more frequent in patients than controls were TRBV5-6, TRBV5-1 and TRBV20-1.

Their target antigens are unknown. The specimen sequenced was blood. The receptor source for this set is a girl aged 10-17 years with multiple sclerosis.

For this clonotype: Just one base apart from a much larger clone, this may be a read error. V and J are TRBV29-1 and TRBJ2-1; tentatively, D is TRBD2 (6 bases). This CDR3 is built from 15 residues. The germline V and J ends were trimmed by 4 bases and 5 bases, with 18 bases remaining between them. In germline, CDR1 is SQVTM, CDR2 ANQGSEA. The DNA for the CDR3 is TGCAGCGTTGGAGAAGGGCGGGGATATGACAATGAGCAGTTCTTC. This encodes CSVGEGRGYDNEQFF.

This sequence joins TRBV4-1 and TRBJ1-2, with D tentatively TRBD1 (5 bases). This CDR3 region has 14 residues. Germline assignment: CDR1 MGHRA and CDR2 YSYEKL. The ends were cut back, 6 bases at V and 0 bases at J, with 11 bases in the middle. The CDR3 loop reads CASRPPGANYGYTF. The CDR3 region has the DNA TGCGCCAGCAGGCCGCCGGGGGCTAACTATGGCTACACCTTC.

The chain recombines TRBV9 with TRBJ1-6; D possibly corresponds to TRBD1 (5 bases). Trimming cost V 7 bases and J 10 bases, with 15 bases left between them. This CDR3 has 13 residues. CDR1 is SGDLS and CDR2 is YYNGEE in the germline V gene. CDR3 DNA: TGTGCCAGCTCGTACTCGGGGGAGTCACCCCTCCACTTT. Encoded protein: CASSYSGESPLHF.

This clonotype came up many times. The J gene is TRBJ2-5, the V gene TRBV25-1; a possible D gene is TRBD2 (6 bases). The germline CDR1 and CDR2 sequences are MGHDK and SYGVNS. Trimming left V 6 bases short and J 7 bases short, with 9 bases between. CDR3 size: 11 residues. As DNA, the CDR3 is TGTGCCAGCAGGCTGGGGGGGACCCAGTACTTC. It is translated as CASRLGGTQYF.

This clonotype was counted many times. V and J are TRBV29-1 and TRBJ2-5, with 8 bases fitting TRBD1. The V segment lost 6 bases and the J segment 7 bases; nucleotides outside the gene matches: 13. Germline CDR1 and CDR2: SQVTM and ANQGSEA. The CDR3 spans 14 residues. DNA of the CDR3: TGCAGCGTGAAGGACAGGGTGCCCCTGGGGACCCAGTACTTC. Translation: CSVKDRVPLGTQYF.